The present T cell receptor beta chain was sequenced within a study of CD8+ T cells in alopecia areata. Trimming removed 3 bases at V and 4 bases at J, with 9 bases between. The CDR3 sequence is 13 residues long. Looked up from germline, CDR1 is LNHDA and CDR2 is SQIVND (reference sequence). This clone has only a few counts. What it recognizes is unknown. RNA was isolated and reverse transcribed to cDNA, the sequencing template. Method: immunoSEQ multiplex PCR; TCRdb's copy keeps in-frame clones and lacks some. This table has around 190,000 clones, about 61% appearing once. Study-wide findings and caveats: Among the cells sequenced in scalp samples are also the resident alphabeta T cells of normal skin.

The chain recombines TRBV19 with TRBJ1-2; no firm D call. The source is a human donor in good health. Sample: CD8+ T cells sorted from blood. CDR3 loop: CASSINGIYGYTF. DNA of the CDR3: TGTGCCAGTAGTATTAACGGCATCTATGGCTACACCTTC. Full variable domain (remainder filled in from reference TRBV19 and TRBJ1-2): DGGITQSPKYLFRKEGQNVTLSCEQNLNHDAMYWYRQDPGQGLRLIYYSQIVNDFQKGDIAEGYSVSREKKESFPLTVTSAQKNPTAFYLCASSINGIYGYTFGSGTRLTVV.